Listed here are 27 T cell receptor beta chains from one sample, sequenced in a study of blood T cell repertoires in COVID-19 (dated by TCRdb to 2018 to 2020). Libraries were constructed by the immunoSEQ multiplex PCR assay. TCRdb obtained this table from immuneACCESS and retained in-frame rearrangements with V and J assigned. These tables miss some clones; where compared with another copy, unresolved V genes account for less than half of the shortfall, and the remainder is unexplained. The sample data list approximately 300,000 clones, and about nine tenths of these were observed just once. 1% of the sample comes from the top ten. The sample was peripheral blood. The receptors come from a man between 50 and 59 years old with active or convalescent COVID-19.

The rearrangement links TRBV28 to TRBJ2-5, with 7 positions matching TRBD1. The germline CDR1 and CDR2 sequences are MDHEN and SYDVKM. V was clipped by 2 bases and J by 4 bases; unmatched bases: 7. This CDR3 contains 15 residues. The CDR3 spells CASSLGTGDGETQYF. CDR3 bases: TGTGCCAGCAGTTTAGGAACAGGGGACGGAGAGACCCAGTACTTC.

The V gene is TRBV28, the J gene TRBJ2-2; 8 bases fit TRBD2. Germline CDR1 MDHEN, CDR2 SYDVKM. There are 17 residues in the CDR3. Germline trimming cut 5 bases from V and 0 bases from J; bases unmatched to any gene: 8. As DNA, the CDR3 is TGTGCCAGCAGTAGCCACCGGGGACTAGCGAACACCGGGGAGCTGTTTTTT. It encodes CASSSHRGLANTGELFF.

The chain employs TRBV28 and TRBJ1-1, with TRBD1 matching over 7 bases. J lost 6 bases, V lost 4 bases, and 8 bases had no gene match. The CDR3 is 14 residues long. The germline V gene has CDR1 MDHEN and CDR2 SYDVKM. The chain's CDR3 is CASSSYRGWAEAFF. The CDR3 DNA reads TGTGCCAGCAGTTCGTACAGGGGCTGGGCTGAAGCTTTCTTT.

V is TRBV5-1 and J is TRBJ2-1, with 8 bases identical to TRBD2. V dropped 2 bases and J dropped 3; count of bases not matched to a gene: 4. The CDR3 length is 15 residues. Germline V gene sequence: CDR1 SGHRS, CDR2 YFSETQ. CDR3 sequence (DNA): TGCGCCAGCAGCTTTAGCGGGGCAAGCTACAATGAGCAGTTCTTC. Translated: CASSFSGASYNEQFF.

This chain links TRBV2 with TRBJ2-7; possible D gene TRBD2, 6 bases. In germline, CDR1 is SNHLY, CDR2 FYNNEI. V was cut by 1 base and J by 0 bases, with 10 bases left in between. The CDR3 loop spans 15 amino acids. Here the CDR3 DNA reads TGTGCCAGCAGTGAAGGGGCGGGGCACTCCTACGAGCAGTACTTC. Protein product: CASSEGAGHSYEQYF. The entire variable domain, with the rest obtained from reference TRBV2 and TRBJ2-7, is as follows: EPEVTQTPSHQVTQMGQEVILRCVPISNHLYFYWYRQILGQKVEFLVSFYNNEISEKSEIFDDQFSVERPDGSNFTLKIRSTKLEDSAMYFCASSEGAGHSYEQYFGPGTRLTVT.

The genes are TRBV2 and TRBJ2-5, with D perhaps TRBD2 (5 bases). Germline V gene lookup returns CDR1 SNHLY and CDR2 FYNNEI. CDR3 size: 12 residues. Trimming shortened V by 3 bases and J by 3 bases, and 5 bases separated the two germline ends. DNA for the CDR3: TGTGCCAGCAGTGAGAGGGAAGAGACCCAGTACTTC. This encodes CASSEREETQYF.

The chain employs TRBV5-1 and TRBJ1-5; D gene unclear. The CDR3 has 15 amino acids. The germline V gene encodes CDR1 SGHRS and CDR2 YFSETQ. V was pared by 0 bases and J by 7 bases, with 14 bases between. The CDR3 here is CASSLGISGGQPQHF. CDR3 nucleotide sequence: TGCGCCAGCAGCTTGGGAATCTCGGGTGGCCAGCCCCAGCATTTT.

V gene TRBV6-5 combines with J gene TRBJ2-7; 8 bases match TRBD2. J lost 0 bases, V lost 6 bases, and 7 bases had no gene match. The CDR3 totals 15 residues. CDR1 and CDR2 from the germline V gene are MNHEY and SVGAGI. The CDR3 reads CASSKTSGFSYEQYF. The CDR3 nucleotides are TGTGCCAGCAGCAAAACTAGCGGTTTCTCCTACGAGCAGTACTTC.

The chain joins TRBV6-4 to TRBJ1-5, with 9 bases matching TRBD1. The junction had 5 bases not matched to a gene; V was cut back by 6 bases and J by 5 bases. Germline-derived CDR1 and CDR2 are MRHNA and SNTAGT. The length of the CDR3 is 14 residues. CDR3 loop: CASSPTGGDQPQHF. The CDR3, as DNA: TGTGCCAGCAGCCCCACAGGGGGCGATCAGCCCCAGCATTTT.

The chain uses TRBV7-8 and TRBJ1-1; 9 bases agree with TRBD1. J lost 4 bases, V lost 4 bases, and 4 bases had no gene match. The CDR3 loop spans 14 amino acids. Germline V gene data show CDR1 as SGHVS and CDR2 as FQNEAQ. CDR3 protein: CASSWDRVGTEAFF. The CDR3, as DNA: TGTGCCAGCAGCTGGGACAGGGTTGGCACTGAAGCTTTCTTT.

Written as DNA, the CDR3 is TGTGCCAGCAGCCCGACGATACGAGGAGGAAACACCATATATTTT. This translates into CASSPTIRGGNTIYF. This rearrangement joins TRBV7-9 to TRBJ1-3; no definite D call. The CDR3 is 15 residues long. The V gene lost 5 bases and the J gene lost 4 bases, with 15 bases spanning the gap. The V gene's germline CDR1 is SEHNR and CDR2 FQNEAQ (reference sequence).

V and J are TRBV28 and TRBJ1-1, with D possibly TRBD1 on 5 matching bases. V shed 2 bases and J shed 4 bases, with 8 bases lying between them. CDR1 is MDHEN and CDR2 is SYDVKM in the germline V gene. This CDR3 is 13 amino acids long. CDR3 residues: CASSLPGITEAFF. The CDR3, as DNA: TGTGCCAGCAGTTTACCAGGGATCACTGAAGCTTTCTTT. The full variable domain, in which reference TRBV28 and TRBJ1-1 provide the parts outside the CDR3, is DVKVTQSSRYLVKRTGEKVFLECVQDMDHENMFWYRQDPGLGLRLIYFSYDVKMKEKGDIPEGYSVSREKKERFSLILESASTNQTSMYLCASSLPGITEAFFGQGTRLTVV.

The chain carries TRBV6-1 and TRBJ1-5, with TRBD1 as a possible D gene (5 bases). The CDR3 is 13 residues long. The germline V gene has CDR1 MNHNS and CDR2 SASEGT. V was trimmed by 3 bases and J by 2 bases, leaving 5 bases between them. CDR3 in amino acids: CASSETGNQPQHF. The CDR3 nucleotides read TGTGCCAGCAGTGAGACAGGCAATCAGCCCCAGCATTTT.

V gene TRBV18 combines with J gene TRBJ2-1, with D possibly matching TRBD1 (6 bases). The V and J ends lost 3 bases and 4 bases respectively, with 13 bases between them. CDR3 length: 15 amino acids. Germline CDR1 and CDR2: KGHSH and LQKENI. For the CDR3, the DNA is TGTGCCAGCTCACCCACAGGGAAGAATTACAATGAGCAGTTCTTC. As protein: CASSPTGKNYNEQFF.

The chain links TRBV4-1 to TRBJ2-7; the D gene is possibly TRBD2 (7 bases). V lost 5 bases, J lost 2 bases, and 10 bases lay in between. There are 13 residues in the CDR3. Germline values: CDR1 MGHRA, CDR2 YSYEKL. DNA for the CDR3: TGCGCCAGCAGCGAGCGGGACACCTACGAGCAGTACTTC. Translated: CASSERDTYEQYF.

The V and J genes are TRBV4-2 and TRBJ2-7, with 7 bases fitting TRBD1. The CDR3 is made up of 15 amino acids. Germline trimming cut 3 bases from V and 0 bases from J; bases unmatched to any gene: 5. CDR1 is LGHNA and CDR2 is YNFKEQ in the germline V gene. The CDR3 sequence is CASSHPRQGSYEQYF. In nucleotides, the CDR3 is TGTGCCAGCAGCCACCCCCGACAGGGCTCCTACGAGCAGTACTTC.

This clone occurred once. J is TRBJ2-3 and V is TRBV28; 12 bases are a match to TRBD2. CDR1 and CDR2 from the germline V gene are MDHEN and SYDVKM. CDR3 length equals 15 residues. The J segment lost 2 bases and the V segment lost 5 bases, leaving 2 bases of the junction unmatched. The CDR3 region is CASSGTSGYTDTQYF. DNA of the CDR3: TGTGCCAGCAGTGGGACTAGCGGGTACACAGATACGCAGTATTTT.

J is TRBJ2-7 and V is TRBV12-3 or TRBV12-4; 9 bases map to TRBD1. This CDR3 spans 13 amino acids. After removal of 5 bases from V and 6 bases from J, the junction contained 5 bases not matched to a gene. CDR3 DNA: TGTGCCAGCAGTCCGGGACAGGGCTCCGAGCAGTACTTC. Translated, it gives CASSPGQGSEQYF.

This rearrangement joins TRBV7-3 to TRBJ1-1; no reliable D call. The germline V and J ends were trimmed by 5 bases and 13 bases, with 5 bases remaining between them. CDR3 size: 8 residues. Germline V gene lookup returns CDR1 SGHTA and CDR2 FQGTGA. CDR3: CASSPGFF. CDR3 nucleotide sequence: TGTGCCAGCAGCCCGGGTTTCTTT.

The gene calls are TRBV7-2 and TRBJ1-1; D is unclear. CDR1 is SGHTA, CDR2 FQGNSA, per germline. This CDR3 is 13 amino acids long. V was trimmed by 3 bases and J by 0 bases, leaving 5 bases between them. In DNA form, the CDR3 reads TGTGCCAGCAGCTTTCACATGAACACTGAAGCTTTCTTT. The encoded protein is CASSFHMNTEAFF.

The chain carries TRBV18 and TRBJ1-2, with 10 bases aligning to TRBD1. The CDR3 length is 14 residues. CDR1 and CDR2 from the germline V gene are KGHSH and LQKENI. Germline trimming cut 2 bases from V and 8 bases from J; bases unmatched to any gene: 5. CDR3 sequence reads: CASSPWDRGQGYTF. As DNA, the CDR3 is TGTGCCAGCTCACCATGGGACAGGGGTCAGGGCTACACCTTC. The variable domain in full, with the rest retrieved from reference TRBV18 and TRBJ1-2, is NAGVMQNPRHLVRRRGQEARLRCSPMKGHSHVYWYRQLPEEGLKFMVYLQKENIIDESGMPKERFSAEFPKEGPSILRIQQVVRGDSAAYFCASSPWDRGQGYTFGSGTRLTVV.

V gene TRBV7-3 combines with J gene TRBJ1-1; D remains unclear. The CDR3 length is 13 residues. Trimming pared 1 base from V and 1 base from J, leaving 4 bases between. Germline-derived CDR1 and CDR2 are SGHTA and FQGTGA. CDR3 DNA: TGTGCCAGCAGCTTAAACGGGAACACTGAAGCTTTCTTT. The encoded protein is CASSLNGNTEAFF. The variable domain in full, with the rest retrieved from reference TRBV7-3 and TRBJ1-1, is GAGVSQTPSNKVTEKGKYVELRCDPISGHTALYWYRQSLGQGPEFLIYFQGTGAADDSGLPNDRFFAVRPEGSVSTLKIQRTERGDSAVYLCASSLNGNTEAFFGQGTRLTVV.

The V and J genes are TRBV5-1 and TRBJ1-4; D not resolved. This CDR3 has 14 residues. Per germline, CDR1 SGHRS and CDR2 YFSETQ. Trimming left V 0 bases short and J 5 bases short, with 8 bases between. The CDR3, as DNA: TGCGCCAGCAGCTTGGAAAGTGCGAATGAAAAACTGTTTTTT. Residues: CASSLESANEKLFF.

The chain uses TRBV5-1 and TRBJ1-4; D is unclear. The CDR3 has 14 amino acids. CDR1 and CDR2 (germline): SGHRS, YFSETQ. Trimming shortened V by 2 bases and J by 3 bases, and 8 bases separated the two germline ends. This CDR3 is CASSFRSPNEKLFF. CDR3 nucleotides: TGCGCCAGCAGCTTTAGGAGCCCTAATGAAAAACTGTTTTTT. The entire variable domain, with the rest obtained from reference TRBV5-1 and TRBJ1-4, is as follows: KAGVTQTPRYLIKTRGQQVTLSCSPISGHRSVSWYQQTPGQGLQFLFEYFSETQRNKGNFPGRFSGRQFSNSRSEMNVSTLELGDSALYLCASSFRSPNEKLFFGSGTQLSVL.

This clone was counted a single time. The V and J genes are TRBV6-1 and TRBJ1-2; tentatively, D is TRBD1 (5 bases). The CDR3 is made up of 17 amino acids. The V gene's germline CDR1 is MNHNS and CDR2 SASEGT. V was trimmed by 1 base and J by 3 bases, leaving 18 bases between them. In nucleotides, the CDR3 is TGTGCCAGCAGTGAAGAGGGCAGGGCCACGCTTTACTATGGCTACACCTTC. Protein product: CASSEEGRATLYYGYTF.

This chain links TRBV5-6 with TRBJ2-2; D perhaps matches TRBD1 (5 bases). The CDR3 is 17 amino acids. Germline V gives CDR1 SGHDT, CDR2 YYEEEE. Trimming cost V 0 bases and J 0 bases, with 12 bases left between them. The CDR3, as DNA: TGTGCCAGCAGCTTGGGGCCCCAGGGCGCGAACACCGGGGAGCTGTTTTTT. This sequence encodes CASSLGPQGANTGELFF.

CDR3 sequence reads: CASAAGNTEAFF. In DNA form, the CDR3 reads TGCGCCAGCGCCGCCGGGAACACTGAAGCTTTCTTT. This chain joins TRBV5-1 and TRBJ1-1; no reliable D call. Germline CDR1 and CDR2: SGHRS and YFSETQ. CDR3 size: 12 residues. Trimming removed 7 bases at V and 1 base at J, with 8 bases between.